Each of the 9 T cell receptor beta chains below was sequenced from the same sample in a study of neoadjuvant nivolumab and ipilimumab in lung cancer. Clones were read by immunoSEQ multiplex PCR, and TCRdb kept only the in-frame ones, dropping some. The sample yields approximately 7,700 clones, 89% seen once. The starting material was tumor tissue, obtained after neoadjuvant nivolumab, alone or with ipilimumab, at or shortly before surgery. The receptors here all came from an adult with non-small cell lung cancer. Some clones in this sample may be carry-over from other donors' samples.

CDR3 sequence: CASSLDSSGNTIYF. The CDR3 region has the DNA TGTGCCAGCAGCTTAGACAGCTCTGGAAACACCATATATTTT. This sequence joins TRBV11-3 and TRBJ1-3; no clear D gene. The CDR3 loop spans 14 amino acids. Germline V lookup: CDR1 SGHNT, CDR2 YENEEA. The germline V and J ends were trimmed by 0 bases and 0 bases, with 3 bases remaining between them.

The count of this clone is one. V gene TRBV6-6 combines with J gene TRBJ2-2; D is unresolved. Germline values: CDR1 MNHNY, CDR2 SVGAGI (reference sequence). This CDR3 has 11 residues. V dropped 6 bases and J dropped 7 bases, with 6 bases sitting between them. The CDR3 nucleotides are TGTGCCAGCAGACCTAGCGGGGAGCTGTTTTTT. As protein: CASRPSGELFF.

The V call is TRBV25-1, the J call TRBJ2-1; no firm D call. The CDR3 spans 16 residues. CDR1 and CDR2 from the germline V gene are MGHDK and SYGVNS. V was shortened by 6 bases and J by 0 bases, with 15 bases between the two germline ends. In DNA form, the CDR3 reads TGTGCCAGCAGCCTGTTTGGCGATAGCTCCTACAATGAGCAGTTCTTC. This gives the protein CASSLFGDSSYNEQFF.

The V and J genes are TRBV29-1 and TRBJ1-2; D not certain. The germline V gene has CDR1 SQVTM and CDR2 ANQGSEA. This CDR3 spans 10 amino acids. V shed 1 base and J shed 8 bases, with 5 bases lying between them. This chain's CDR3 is CSVEGRGYTF. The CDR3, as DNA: TGCAGCGTTGAAGGCCGGGGCTACACCTTC.

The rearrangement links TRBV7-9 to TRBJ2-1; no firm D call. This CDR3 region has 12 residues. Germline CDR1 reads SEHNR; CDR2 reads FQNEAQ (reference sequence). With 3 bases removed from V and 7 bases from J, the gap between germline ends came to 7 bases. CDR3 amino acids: CASSFGPNEQFF. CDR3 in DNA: TGTGCCAGCAGCTTCGGTCCGAATGAGCAGTTCTTC.

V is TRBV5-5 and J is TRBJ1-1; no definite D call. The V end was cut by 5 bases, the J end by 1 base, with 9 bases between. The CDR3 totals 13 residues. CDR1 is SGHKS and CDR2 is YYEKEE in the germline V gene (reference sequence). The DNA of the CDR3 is TGTGCCAGCAGACAATCAGCGAACACTGAAGCTTTCTTT. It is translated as CASRQSANTEAFF.

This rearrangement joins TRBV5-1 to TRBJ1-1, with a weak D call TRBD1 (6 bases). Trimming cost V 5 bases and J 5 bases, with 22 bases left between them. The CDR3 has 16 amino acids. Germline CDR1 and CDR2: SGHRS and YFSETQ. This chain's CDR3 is CASRSRPSQGKTEAFF. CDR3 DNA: TGCGCCAGCAGATCCCGACCCTCCCAGGGGAAGACTGAAGCTTTCTTT. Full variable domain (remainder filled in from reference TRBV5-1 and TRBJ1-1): KAGVTQTPRYLIKTRGQQVTLSCSPISGHRSVSWYQQTPGQGLQFLFEYFSETQRNKGNFPGRFSGRQFSNSRSEMNVSTLELGDSALYLCASRSRPSQGKTEAFFGQGTRLTVV.

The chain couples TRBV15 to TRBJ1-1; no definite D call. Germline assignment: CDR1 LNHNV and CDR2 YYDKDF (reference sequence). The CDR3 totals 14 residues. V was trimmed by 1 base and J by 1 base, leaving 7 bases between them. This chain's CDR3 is CATSRGQENTEAFF. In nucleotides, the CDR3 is TGTGCCACCAGCAGAGGTCAGGAGAACACTGAAGCTTTCTTT.

This CDR3 is CRGGNYNEQFF. The CDR3 DNA is TGCAGGGGGGGGAACTACAATGAGCAGTTCTTC. The J gene is TRBJ2-1, the V gene TRBV29-1; TRBD2 agrees at 7 bases. This CDR3 is 11 amino acids long. Germline V lookup: CDR1 SQVTM, CDR2 ANQGSEA.